This T cell receptor (beta chain) was retrieved from a study of shared clonotypes between healthy human individuals. Looking at the study overall: Every donor yielded three CD4 naive, three CD4 memory, two CD8 naive and one CD8 memory plate.

Germline V CDR1 and CDR2: SNHLY, FYNNEI. V lost 6 bases, J lost 3 bases, and 8 bases stayed unmatched. The CDR3 is 15 amino acids. Generated by immunoSEQ multiplex PCR, the TCRdb table keeps only in-frame clones and is missing some. The sample records fewer than 3 million clones, 92% being singletons. This sequence originates from a man in his late teens or twenties in good health. Some clones in this sample may be carry-over from other donors' samples. The chain has TRBV2 and TRBJ2-7; the match to TRBD2 covers 10 bases. The sample consisted of naive CD4+ T cells from PBMCs. As for subset: CD45RA+ positively selected. The CDR3 nucleotides are TGTGCCAGCAGAAAGATAGCGGGGGGAGACTACGAGCAGTACTTC. It translates to CASRKIAGGDYEQYF. The full variable domain, rest sourced from reference TRBV2 and TRBJ2-7, is EPEVTQTPSHQVTQMGQEVILRCVPISNHLYFYWYRQILGQKVEFLVSFYNNEISEKSEIFDDQFSVERPDGSNFTLKIRSTKLEDSAMYFCASRKIAGGDYEQYFGPGTRLTVT.